This TCR beta chain was recovered during a study of T cells in localized non-small cell lung cancer. The CDR3 has 16 residues. Germline assignment: CDR1 WNHNN and CDR2 SYGVQD (reference sequence). Trimming cost V 5 bases and J 0 bases, with 15 bases left between them. The method was immunoSEQ multiplex PCR; TCRdb's version includes in-frame clones alone and lacks a portion of them. This repertoire shows about 23,000 clones, about 88% found once; its top ten account for approximately 30%. This specimen consisted of peripheral blood, obtained before any cancer treatment. This receptor was taken from a male donor at least 60 years old with stage I squamous cell lung carcinoma. V usage is TRBV10-1 and J usage is TRBJ2-3; possibly TRBD1 for D (6 bases). CDR3 DNA sequence: TGCGCCAGCAGTTTGGGACATTATCAAAGCACAGATACGCAGTATTTT. It encodes CASSLGHYQSTDTQYF.